The 25 T cell receptor beta chains below come from one sample, sequenced in a study of blood T cell repertoires in COVID-19. TCRdb keeps only in-frame clones here, not all; method: immunoSEQ multiplex PCR. The repertoire holds 200,000 to 250,000 clones, with 83% as singletons. The sequencing input was peripheral blood. These receptors were obtained from a woman in her thirties with COVID-19, enrolled during active disease.

The genes are TRBV5-4 and TRBJ1-4; D may be TRBD1 (6 bases). V was shortened by 4 bases and J by 5 bases, with 24 bases between the two germline ends. The CDR3 totals 18 residues. CDR1 and CDR2 (germline): SGHNT, YYREEE (reference sequence). The CDR3 spells CASSGQGQQRGGNEKLFF. In nucleotides, the CDR3 is TGTGCCAGCAGCGGCCAGGGCCAGCAAAGGGGGGGAAATGAAAAACTGTTTTTT.

The V gene is TRBV7-6, the J gene TRBJ2-2; the match to TRBD2 covers 8 bases. Trimming took 7 bases from V and 0 from J; bases not matched to a gene: 10. CDR1 and CDR2 (germline): SGHVS, FNYEAQ. This CDR3 spans 17 amino acids. Written as DNA, the CDR3 is TGTGCCAGCACCGAAGGAGGGGGACTAGCGAACACCGGGGAGCTGTTTTTT. It encodes CASTEGGGLANTGELFF.

V and J are TRBV30 and TRBJ2-1; 13 nucleotides match TRBD2. CDR1 and CDR2 (germline): GTSNPN, SVGIG (reference sequence). CDR3 length equals 15 residues. J gave up 9 bases and V 3 bases, and 8 bases lay outside the gene matches. The CDR3 reads CAWSPGTSGTREQFF. The CDR3 DNA is TGTGCCTGGAGCCCCGGGACTAGCGGGACGCGTGAGCAGTTCTTC. The full variable domain, in which reference TRBV30 and TRBJ2-1 provide the parts outside the CDR3, is SQTIHQWPATLVQPVGSPLSLECTVEGTSNPNLYWYRQAAGRGLQLLFYSVGIGQISSEVPQNLSASRPQDRQFILSSKKLLLSDSGFYLCAWSPGTSGTREQFFGPGTRLTVL.

The sample holds one count of this clone. For the CDR3, the DNA is TGTGCCAGTAGTATTAGTCAGGCCCAGGGGGCCCAGTACTTC. As protein: CASSISQAQGAQYF. The V gene is TRBV19, the J gene TRBJ2-5; 7 bases fit TRBD1. CDR1 LNHDA and CDR2 SQIVND come from the germline V gene (reference sequence). The length of the CDR3 is 14 residues. J lost 9 bases, V lost 3 bases, and 10 bases had no gene match. Filled out from reference TRBV19 and TRBJ2-5, the complete variable domain reads DGGITQSPKYLFRKEGQNVTLSCEQNLNHDAMYWYRQDPGQGLRLIYYSQIVNDFQKGDIAEGYSVSREKKESFPLTVTSAQKNPTAFYLCASSISQAQGAQYFGPGTRLLVL.

The chain links TRBV4-3 to TRBJ1-1; no reliable D call. Trimming took off 4 bases at V and 2 bases at J, with 14 bases between the two ends. Germline V lookup: CDR1 LGHNA, CDR2 YSLEER. The CDR3 runs 15 residues. The CDR3 bases are TGCGCCAGCAGCCCGAGCGGGTCCCAAAACACTGAAGCTTTCTTT. This codes for CASSPSGSQNTEAFF.

This clone occurred a few times. The chain recombines TRBV7-9 with TRBJ1-1; D is undetermined. Per germline, CDR1 SEHNR and CDR2 FQNEAQ (reference sequence). CDR3 length: 15 residues. Trimming removed 5 bases from V and 0 bases from J, with 13 bases in between. The CDR3 loop reads CASSPSGEVNTEAFF. The CDR3 coding sequence is TGTGCCAGCAGCCCAAGCGGTGAGGTGAACACTGAAGCTTTCTTT.

The V and J genes are TRBV7-8 and TRBJ2-7; possible D gene TRBD1, 8 bases. The germline V gene has CDR1 SGHVS and CDR2 FQNEAQ. With 6 bases removed from V and 3 bases from J, the gap between germline ends came to 18 bases. This CDR3 contains 15 residues. The CDR3 loop reads CASSSGQGGYYEQYF. CDR3 DNA: TGTGCCAGCAGTAGCGGACAGGGAGGGTACTACGAGCAGTACTTC.

The chain couples TRBV9 to TRBJ2-3; tentative D call: TRBD1 (5 bases). CDR1 SGDLS and CDR2 YYNGEE come from the germline V gene. Deletions cut 0 bases from V and 0 bases from J, with 11 bases between. The CDR3 is made up of 16 amino acids. The CDR3 here is CASSVAGITSTDTQYF. The CDR3 region has the DNA TGTGCCAGCAGCGTAGCAGGGATTACTAGCACAGATACGCAGTATTTT.

This chain uses TRBV9 with TRBJ1-1; the D is unclear. The CDR3 extends over 15 amino acids. Between the trimmed V and J ends, which lost 4 bases and 0 bases, there was a span of 13 bases. Germline lookup yields CDR1 SGDLS and CDR2 YYNGEE. CDR3 sequence reads: CASSYGGAVNTEAFF. For the CDR3, the DNA is TGTGCCAGCAGCTACGGTGGAGCGGTGAACACTGAAGCTTTCTTT.

The chain joins TRBV4-2 to TRBJ1-1, with D hard to call. Trimming left V 4 bases short and J 1 base short, with 7 bases between. The germline V gene has CDR1 LGHNA and CDR2 YNFKEQ. The CDR3 consists of 13 residues. The CDR3 DNA reads as TGTGCCAGCAGCCGCGCGAGGAACACTGAAGCTTTCTTT. It is translated as CASSRARNTEAFF.

The chain links TRBV7-9 to TRBJ1-5; 12 nucleotides line up with TRBD1. Germline V gene lookup returns CDR1 SEHNR and CDR2 FQNEAQ (reference sequence). The CDR3 contains 15 residues. J was trimmed by 6 bases and V by 4 bases; bases with no gene match: 4. CDR3 nucleotide sequence: TGTGCCAGCAGCTGGGGACAGGGGGCGATTCAGCCCCAGCATTTT. Its translation is CASSWGQGAIQPQHF.

The chain carries TRBV28 and TRBJ2-1, with 7 bases identical to TRBD2. V trimming: 1 base; J trimming: 10 bases; junction bases outside the gene matches: 7. The CDR3 length is 14 residues. Germline assignment: CDR1 MDHEN and CDR2 SYDVKM. This CDR3 is CASSLYGRLREQFF. As DNA, the CDR3 is TGTGCCAGCAGTTTATACGGGAGGCTCAGGGAGCAGTTCTTC.

The chain couples TRBV6-5 to TRBJ1-4, with D possibly being TRBD1 (6 bases). The CDR3 loop spans 14 amino acids. CDR1 is MNHEY and CDR2 is SVGAGI in the germline V gene. V dropped 7 bases and J dropped 5 bases, with 14 bases sitting between them. CDR3 DNA: TGTGCCAGCACCCTGACAGGCCCGAATGAAAAACTGTTTTTT. It yields the protein CASTLTGPNEKLFF.

The chain employs TRBV19 and TRBJ1-1; 11 bases are shared with TRBD1. This CDR3 is built from 16 residues. The germline V gene encodes CDR1 LNHDA and CDR2 SQIVND (reference sequence). V shed 5 bases and J 0 bases; nucleotides not matched to a gene: 5. The CDR3: CASSGGTGGLNTEAFF. CDR3 sequence (DNA): TGTGCCAGTAGTGGGGGGACAGGGGGACTGAACACTGAAGCTTTCTTT.

This rearrangement joins TRBV5-1 to TRBJ2-5; 10 nucleotides agree with TRBD2. This CDR3 is 16 amino acids long. The V gene end was trimmed by 3 bases and the J gene end by 4 bases; junction bases not matched to a gene: 9. Germline CDR1 and CDR2: SGHRS and YFSETQ. CDR3 sequence (DNA): TGCGCCAGCAGCTGGGGACTAGCGTCTTTCCGAGAGACCCAGTACTTC. It yields the protein CASSWGLASFRETQYF. The variable domain in full, completed from reference TRBV5-1 and TRBJ2-5, reads KAGVTQTPRYLIKTRGQQVTLSCSPISGHRSVSWYQQTPGQGLQFLFEYFSETQRNKGNFPGRFSGRQFSNSRSEMNVSTLELGDSALYLCASSWGLASFRETQYFGPGTRLLVL.

The chain joins TRBV12-5 to TRBJ1-1; 10 bases map to TRBD1. Germline trimming cut 4 bases from V and 7 bases from J; bases unmatched to any gene: 9. The CDR3 has 15 amino acids. Germline V lookup: CDR1 LGHNT, CDR2 FRNRAP. CDR3 sequence (DNA): TGTGCTAGTGGTTCGGGGGGACAGGGGAAGGATGAAGCTTTCTTT. This sequence encodes CASGSGGQGKDEAFF.

V and J are TRBV19 and TRBJ1-2, with D possibly being TRBD1 (6 bases). V was pared by 5 bases and J by 3 bases, with 19 bases between. Looked up from germline, CDR1 is LNHDA and CDR2 is SQIVND (reference sequence). CDR3 size: 16 residues. The CDR3 DNA reads TGTGCCAGTAGTGCCGTTCCGGGCAGGGGCGACTATGGCTACACCTTC. This codes for CASSAVPGRGDYGYTF.

The chain has TRBV7-6 and TRBJ1-5; 10 bases fit TRBD1. This CDR3 is built from 15 residues. V dropped 5 bases and J dropped 2; count of bases not matched to a gene: 3. Germline loops: CDR1 SGHVS, CDR2 FNYEAQ. The CDR3 here is CASSPGTGGNQPQHF. The CDR3 nucleotides read TGTGCCAGCAGCCCCGGGACAGGGGGCAATCAGCCCCAGCATTTT. Complete variable domain (other parts from reference TRBV7-6 and TRBJ1-5): GAGVSQSPRYKVTKRGQDVALRCDPISGHVSLYWYRQALGQGPEFLTYFNYEAQQDKSGLPNDRFSAERPEGSISTLTIQRTEQRDSAMYRCASSPGTGGNQPQHFGDGTRLSIL.

V usage is TRBV3-1 (or the pseudogene TRBV3-2) and J usage is TRBJ2-3; D may be TRBD2 (5 bases). The CDR3 loop spans 15 amino acids. CDR1 and CDR2 from the germline V gene are LGHDT and YNNKEL (reference sequence). Trimming took 6 bases from V and 0 from J, leaving 13 bases between them. CDR3: CASSQLRTSTDTQYF. The CDR3 region has the DNA TGTGCCAGCAGTCAACTCCGGACTAGCACAGATACGCAGTATTTT.

This clone was found once. The CDR3 bases are TGCGCCAGCAGCCAAATACTAACAGGGAGCATAAGGACCCAGTACTTC. Residues: CASSQILTGSIRTQYF. V usage is TRBV4-3 and J usage is TRBJ2-5; a possible D gene is TRBD1 (6 bases). Germline V lookup: CDR1 LGHNA, CDR2 YSLEER. Trimming took 2 bases from V and 7 from J, leaving 20 bases between them. The CDR3 loop spans 16 amino acids.

This chain connects TRBV27 to TRBJ2-7, with D maybe TRBD2 (5 bases). The CDR3 spans 14 residues. Germline CDR1 and CDR2: MNHEY and SMNVEV (reference sequence). V gave up 2 bases and J gave up 1 base, with 9 bases separating them. The CDR3 spells CASSLEGRSYEQYF. The CDR3 nucleotides are TGTGCCAGCAGTTTAGAGGGAAGATCCTACGAGCAGTACTTC.

The gene calls are TRBV5-5 and TRBJ2-6; D unresolved. The germline CDR1 and CDR2 sequences are SGHKS and YYEKEE (reference sequence). V lost 4 bases and J lost 4, with 9 bases in between. This CDR3 is built from 14 residues. The CDR3 coding sequence is TGTGCCAGCAGCCCCTTACTAGGGGCCAACGTCCTGACTTTC. It translates to CASSPLLGANVLTF.

This clone was seen just once. The chain recombines TRBV11-2 with TRBJ1-1; D perhaps matches TRBD1 (5 bases). The CDR3 is 14 residues long. Looked up from germline, CDR1 is SGHAT and CDR2 is FQNNGV. Trimming took off 2 bases at V and 1 base at J, with 8 bases between the two ends. CDR3 sequence reads: CASSLRGRNTEAFF. The CDR3 DNA sequence: TGTGCCAGCAGCTTAAGGGGCAGGAACACTGAAGCTTTCTTT. Full variable domain (remainder filled in from reference TRBV11-2 and TRBJ1-1): EAGVAQSPRYKIIEKRQSVAFWCNPISGHATLYWYQQILGQGPKLLIQFQNNGVVDDSQLPKDRFSAERLKGVDSTLKIQPAKLEDSAVYLCASSLRGRNTEAFFGQGTRLTVV.

This clone was seen more than once but under ten times. The chain joins TRBV4-3 to TRBJ2-5, with D perhaps matching TRBD2 (6 bases). This CDR3 is 15 amino acids long. Germline values: CDR1 LGHNA, CDR2 YSLEER. V was clipped by 1 base and J by 2 bases, with 11 bases between them. CDR3 region: CASSQVSSGQETQYF. As DNA, the CDR3 is TGCGCCAGCAGCCAAGTGTCGAGCGGGCAAGAGACCCAGTACTTC.

This rearrangement joins TRBV5-4 to TRBJ2-1; 11 bases line up with TRBD2. V dropped 4 bases and J dropped 8; count of bases not matched to a gene: 14. Germline loops: CDR1 SGHNT, CDR2 YYREEE (reference sequence). The CDR3 consists of 17 residues. DNA for the CDR3: TGTGCCAGCAGCCAAGCCCCCTCTAGCGGGGGGCTTTATGAGCAGTTCTTC. It encodes CASSQAPSSGGLYEQFF.